These 3 T cell receptor beta chains originate from one sample sequenced in a study of T-cell reconstitution after alpha-beta-depleted transplantation in children (dated by TCRdb to the mid-2010s). Taken with the paper, the label for treatment or condition translates to: allogeneic hematopoietic cell transplantation with graft depleted of TCRalphabeta T cells and CD19 B cells. The receptor library was made with PCR. This sample was sequenced with an Illumina HiSeq 2500. Molecular barcoding was employed in the preparation of TCR libraries, with unique molecular identifiers being used to normalize TCRbeta repertoire quantification. TCRdb reprocessing: public reads trimmed at Q25 with fastp, clones called with MiXCR, in-frame beta chains kept. Rows are unified per CDR3 protein, each entry keeping the most common DNA and genes. This sample has about 980,000 distinct CDR3 sequences in its table, and about 29% of those were observed once. Of the sample, about 28% falls within the top ten clones.

Specimen: PBMCs, mostly from graft donor cells, collected 360 days after TCRalphabeta/CD19-depleted stem cell transplant. These receptors all come from a boy younger than two who had a stem cell transplant for SCID, so the T cells may come from the graft donor.

The chain has TRBV24-1 and TRBJ2-1, with 9 bases aligning to TRBD2. With 0 bases clipped from V and 0 bases from J, the junction kept 8 bases outside the gene matches. Germline V CDR1 and CDR2: KGHDR, SFDVKD. There are 19 residues in the CDR3. CDR3 nucleotides: TGTGCCACCAGTGATTTGACTAGCGGGCCCAGGAGCTCCTACAATGAGCAGTTCTTC. Translation: CATSDLTSGPRSSYNEQFF.

Only a few counts were recorded for this clonotype. The V gene is TRBV15, the J gene TRBJ2-2; D is undetermined. Germline V gives CDR1 LNHNV, CDR2 YYDKDF (reference sequence). The CDR3 length is 15 residues. V lost 3 bases and J 2 bases, leaving 10 bases between the germline ends. CDR3 DNA: TGTGCCACCAGCAGGGAAGAATTCAACACCGGGGAGCTGTTTTTT. Translation: CATSREEFNTGELFF.

This rearrangement joins TRBV12-3 or TRBV12-4 to TRBJ2-5; weak D call: TRBD1 (6 bases). Trimming took 4 bases from V and 5 from J, leaving 14 bases between them. The CDR3 loop spans 14 amino acids. CDR3 amino acids: CASSYNRALETQYF. CDR3 nucleotide sequence: TGTGCCAGCAGTTACAACAGGGCCCTGGAGACCCAGTACTTC.